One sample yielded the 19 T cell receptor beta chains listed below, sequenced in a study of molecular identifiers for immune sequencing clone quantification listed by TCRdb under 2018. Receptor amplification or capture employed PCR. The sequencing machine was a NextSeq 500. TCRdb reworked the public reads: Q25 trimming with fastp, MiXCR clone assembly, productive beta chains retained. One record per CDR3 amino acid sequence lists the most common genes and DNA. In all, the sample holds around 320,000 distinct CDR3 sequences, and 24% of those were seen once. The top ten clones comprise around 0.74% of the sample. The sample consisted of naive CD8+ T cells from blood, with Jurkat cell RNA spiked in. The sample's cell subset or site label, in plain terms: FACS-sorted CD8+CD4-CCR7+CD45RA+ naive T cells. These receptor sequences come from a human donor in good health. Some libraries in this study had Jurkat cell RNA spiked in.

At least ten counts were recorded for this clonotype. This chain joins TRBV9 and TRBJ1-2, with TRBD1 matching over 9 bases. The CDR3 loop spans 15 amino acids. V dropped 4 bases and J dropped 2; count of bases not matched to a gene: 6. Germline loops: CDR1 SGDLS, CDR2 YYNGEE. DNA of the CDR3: TGTGCCAGCAGCTCTCGGACAGGGGACAACTATGGCTACACCTTC. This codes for CASSSRTGDNYGYTF.

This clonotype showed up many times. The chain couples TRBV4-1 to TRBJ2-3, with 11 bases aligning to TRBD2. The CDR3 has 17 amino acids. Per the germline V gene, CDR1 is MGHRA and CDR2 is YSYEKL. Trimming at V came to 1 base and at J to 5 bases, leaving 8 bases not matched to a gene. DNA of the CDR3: TGCGCCAGCAGCCAAGTTCCGGCTAGCGGGGGGAGAGATACGCAGTATTTT. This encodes CASSQVPASGGRDTQYF.

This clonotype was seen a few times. CDR3 bases: TGTGCCTGGAGCGGGGACTCATCGGATACGCAGTATTTT. Translating gives CAWSGDSSDTQYF. V is TRBV30 and J is TRBJ2-3; a weak D match, TRBD2 (6 bases). From germline, CDR1 is GTSNPN and CDR2 SVGIG (reference sequence). V lost 3 bases and J 6 bases, leaving 13 bases between the germline ends. The CDR3 totals 13 residues.

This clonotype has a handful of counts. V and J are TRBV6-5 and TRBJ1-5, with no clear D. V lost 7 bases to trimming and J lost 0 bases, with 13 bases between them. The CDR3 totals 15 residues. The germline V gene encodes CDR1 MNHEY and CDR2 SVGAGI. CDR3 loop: CASKPVGYSNQPQHF. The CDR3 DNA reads TGTGCCAGCAAACCGGTGGGATATAGCAATCAGCCCCAGCATTTT.

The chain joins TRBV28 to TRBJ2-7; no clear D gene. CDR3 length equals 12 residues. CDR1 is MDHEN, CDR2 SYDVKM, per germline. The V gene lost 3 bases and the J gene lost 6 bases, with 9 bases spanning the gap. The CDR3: CASSFPGLEQYF. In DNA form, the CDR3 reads TGTGCCAGCAGTTTTCCGGGCCTCGAGCAGTACTTC.

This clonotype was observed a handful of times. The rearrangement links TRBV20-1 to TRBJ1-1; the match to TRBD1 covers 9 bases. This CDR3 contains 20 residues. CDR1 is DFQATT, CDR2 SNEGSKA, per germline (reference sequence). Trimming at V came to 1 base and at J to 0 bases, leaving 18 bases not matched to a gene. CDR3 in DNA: TGCAGTGCTAGAGCTCTGCCCAATACAGGGGGCCGAGTAGTGAACACTGAAGCTTTCTTT. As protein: CSARALPNTGGRVVNTEAFF.

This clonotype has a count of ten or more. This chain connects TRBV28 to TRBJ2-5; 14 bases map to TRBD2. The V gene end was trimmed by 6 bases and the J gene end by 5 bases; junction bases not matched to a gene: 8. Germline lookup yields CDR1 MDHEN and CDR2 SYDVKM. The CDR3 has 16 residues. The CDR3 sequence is CASSLTSGRAGETQYF. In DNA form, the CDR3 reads TGTGCCAGCAGCCTGACTAGCGGGAGGGCCGGGGAGACCCAGTACTTC.

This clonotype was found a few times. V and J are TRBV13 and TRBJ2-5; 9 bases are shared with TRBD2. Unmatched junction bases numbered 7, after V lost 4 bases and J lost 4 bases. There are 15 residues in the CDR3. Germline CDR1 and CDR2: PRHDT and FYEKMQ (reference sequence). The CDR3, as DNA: TGTGCCAGCAGCTCCTGGACTAGCGCGAGAGAGACCCAGTACTTC. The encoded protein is CASSSWTSARETQYF.

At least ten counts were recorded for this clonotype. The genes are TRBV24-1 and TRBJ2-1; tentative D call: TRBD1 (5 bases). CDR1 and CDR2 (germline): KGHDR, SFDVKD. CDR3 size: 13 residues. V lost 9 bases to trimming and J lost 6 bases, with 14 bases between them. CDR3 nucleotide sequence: TGTGCCACCCAGGGCGAGAGCGCCAATGAGCAGTTCTTC. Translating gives CATQGESANEQFF.

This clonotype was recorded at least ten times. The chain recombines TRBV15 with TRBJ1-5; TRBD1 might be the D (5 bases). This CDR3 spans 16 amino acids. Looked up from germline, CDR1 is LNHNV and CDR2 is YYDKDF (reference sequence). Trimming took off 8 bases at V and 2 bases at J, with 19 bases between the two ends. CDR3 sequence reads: CATAGVDGARNQPQHF. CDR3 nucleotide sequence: TGTGCCACCGCAGGTGTGGATGGGGCGCGCAATCAGCCCCAGCATTTT. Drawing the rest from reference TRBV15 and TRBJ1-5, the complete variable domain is DAMVIQNPRYQVTQFGKPVTLSCSQTLNHNVMYWYQQKSSQAPKLLFHYYDKDFNNEADTPDNFQSRRPNTSFCFLDIRSPGLGDTAMYLCATAGVDGARNQPQHFGDGTRLSIL.

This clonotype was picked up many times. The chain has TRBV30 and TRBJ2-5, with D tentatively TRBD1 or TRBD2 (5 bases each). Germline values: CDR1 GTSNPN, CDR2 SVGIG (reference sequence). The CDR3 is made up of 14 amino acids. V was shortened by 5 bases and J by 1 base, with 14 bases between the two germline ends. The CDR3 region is CAWDIGGSQETQYF. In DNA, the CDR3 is TGTGCCTGGGATATTGGGGGTTCCCAAGAGACCCAGTACTTC.

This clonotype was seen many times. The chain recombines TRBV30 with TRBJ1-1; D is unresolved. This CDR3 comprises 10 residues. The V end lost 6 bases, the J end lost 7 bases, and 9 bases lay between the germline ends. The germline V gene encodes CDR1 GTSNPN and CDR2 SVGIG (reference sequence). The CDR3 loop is CACVMVEAFF. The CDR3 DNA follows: TGTGCCTGTGTGATGGTTGAAGCTTTCTTT.

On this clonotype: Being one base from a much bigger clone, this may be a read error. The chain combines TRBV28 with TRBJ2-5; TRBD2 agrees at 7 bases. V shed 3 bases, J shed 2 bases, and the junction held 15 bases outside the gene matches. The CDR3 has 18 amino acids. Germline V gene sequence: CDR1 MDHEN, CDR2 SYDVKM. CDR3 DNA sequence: TGTGCCAGCAGTTTCTGGTCTATTGGCGGGGGTCCTCAAGAGACCCAGTACTTC. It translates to CASSFWSIGGGPQETQYF.

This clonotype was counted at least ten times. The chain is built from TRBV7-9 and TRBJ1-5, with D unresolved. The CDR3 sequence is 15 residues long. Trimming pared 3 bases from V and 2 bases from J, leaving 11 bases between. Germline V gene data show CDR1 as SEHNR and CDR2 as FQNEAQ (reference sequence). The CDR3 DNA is TGTGCCAGCAGCTTTTTCGATTCAGGCAATCAGCCCCAGCATTTT. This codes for CASSFFDSGNQPQHF.

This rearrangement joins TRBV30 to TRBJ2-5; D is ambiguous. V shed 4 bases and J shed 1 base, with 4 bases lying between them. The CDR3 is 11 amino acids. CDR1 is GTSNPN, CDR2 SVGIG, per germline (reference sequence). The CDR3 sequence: CAWTTQETQYF. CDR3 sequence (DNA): TGTGCCTGGACCACCCAAGAGACCCAGTACTTC. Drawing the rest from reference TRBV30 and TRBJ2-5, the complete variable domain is SQTIHQWPATLVQPVGSPLSLECTVEGTSNPNLYWYRQAAGRGLQLLFYSVGIGQISSEVPQNLSASRPQDRQFILSSKKLLLSDSGFYLCAWTTQETQYFGPGTRLLVL.

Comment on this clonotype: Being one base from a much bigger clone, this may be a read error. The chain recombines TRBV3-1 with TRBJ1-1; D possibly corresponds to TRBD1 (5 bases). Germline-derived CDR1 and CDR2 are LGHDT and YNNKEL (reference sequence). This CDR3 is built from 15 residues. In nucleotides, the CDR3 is TGTGCCAGCAGCCAAGGCGGACATGGGAACACTGAAGCTTCCTTT. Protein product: CASSQGGHGNTEASF.

The DNA of the CDR3 is TGTGCCAGCAGCTTTCGTGGGGGGTCCTACGAGCAGTACTTC. Translated: CASSFRGGSYEQYF. The rearrangement joins TRBV13 to TRBJ2-7, with D perhaps TRBD2 (6 bases). V was pared by 3 bases and J by 1 base, with 10 bases between. The germline V gene has CDR1 PRHDT and CDR2 FYEKMQ (reference sequence). The CDR3 has 14 residues. Drawing the rest from reference TRBV13 and TRBJ2-7, the complete variable domain is AAGVIQSPRHLIKEKRETATLKCYPIPRHDTVYWYQQGPGQDPQFLISFYEKMQSDKGSIPDRFSAQQFSDYHSELNMSSLELGDSALYFCASSFRGGSYEQYFGPGTRLTVT.

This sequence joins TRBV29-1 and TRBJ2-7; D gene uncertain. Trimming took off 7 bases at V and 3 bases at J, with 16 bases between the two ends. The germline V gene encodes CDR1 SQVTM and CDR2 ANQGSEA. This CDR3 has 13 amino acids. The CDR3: CSGSFSESYEQYF. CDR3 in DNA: TGCAGCGGGTCCTTCAGTGAAAGCTACGAGCAGTACTTC.

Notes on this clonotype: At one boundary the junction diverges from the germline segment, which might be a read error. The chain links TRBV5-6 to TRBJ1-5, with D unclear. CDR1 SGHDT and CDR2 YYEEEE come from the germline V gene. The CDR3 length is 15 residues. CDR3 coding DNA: TGTGCCTGCAGCTTGTTAGGAAGGGGCAATCAGCCCCAGCATTTT. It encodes CACSLLGRGNQPQHF.